The clone carrying this T cell receptor beta chain was seen many times. The antigen is undetermined. Time point noted: patch test 1, 2 weeks after DPC sensitization. Noted treatment: therapeutic diphenylcyclopropenone sensitization with weekly scalp DPC. The data were obtained in a study of human T cells and chemical hapten exposure. General study points: Because they had alopecia, donors may respond immunologically unlike healthy people.

TCRdb recomputed calls from the RACE reads with MiXCR, one row per CDR3 protein. The sample consists of tens of thousands of distinct CDR3 sequences, about 10% of them appearing once. Sequenced material: whole blood, taken in connection with sensitization to the hapten diphenylcyclopropenone (DPC). The clonotype comes from a man aged 40-50 years with alopecia areata. Some clones in this sample may be carry-over from other donors' samples.

The DNA for the CDR3 is TGTGCCAGCAGTTACAGTCTCAGCAATCAGCCCCAGCATTTT. Encoded protein: CASSYSLSNQPQHF. The chain recombines TRBV28 with TRBJ1-5; D ambiguous. The CDR3 consists of 14 residues. In germline, CDR1 is MDHEN, CDR2 SYDVKM. Trimming cost V 4 bases and J 1 base, with 8 bases left between them.